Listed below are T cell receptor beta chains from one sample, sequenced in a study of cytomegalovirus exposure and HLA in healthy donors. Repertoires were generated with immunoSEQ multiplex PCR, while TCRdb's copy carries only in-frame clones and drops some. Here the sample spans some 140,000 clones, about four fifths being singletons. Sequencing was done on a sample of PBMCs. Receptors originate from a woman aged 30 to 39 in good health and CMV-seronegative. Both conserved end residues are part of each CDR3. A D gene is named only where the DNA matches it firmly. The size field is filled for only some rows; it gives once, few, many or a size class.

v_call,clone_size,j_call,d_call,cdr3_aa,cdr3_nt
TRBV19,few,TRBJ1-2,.,CASSISGGYTF,TGTGCCAGTAGTATATCCGGGGGCTACACCTTC
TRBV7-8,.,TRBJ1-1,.,CASSLTQGFGTEAFF,TGTGCCAGCAGCTTGACACAGGGTTTCGGAACTGAAGCTTTCTTT
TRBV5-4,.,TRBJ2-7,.,CASSLPGARTAEQYF,TGTGCCAGCAGCCTACCAGGGGCAAGGACCGCCGAGCAGTACTTC
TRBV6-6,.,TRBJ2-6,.,CASSKQGSGANVLTF,TGTGCCAGCAGCAAACAGGGCTCTGGGGCCAACGTCCTGACTTTC
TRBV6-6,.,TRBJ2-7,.,CASSTQFPTYEQYF,TGTGCCAGCAGTACACAGTTTCCCACCTACGAGCAGTACTTC
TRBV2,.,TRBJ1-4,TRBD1,CASTWTGRNEKLFF,TGTGCCAGCACCTGGACAGGGAGGAATGAAAAACTGTTTTTT
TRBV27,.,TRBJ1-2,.,CASSSRDGANQGYTF,TGTGCCAGCAGTTCGCGGGACGGAGCGAATCAGGGCTACACCTTC
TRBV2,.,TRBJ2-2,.,CASSVRDSGELFF,TGTGCCAGCAGTGTTCGGGATAGCGGGGAGCTGTTTTTT
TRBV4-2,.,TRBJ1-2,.,CASSQDLGLGYGYTF,TGTGCCAGCAGCCAAGATTTGGGGCTCGGCTATGGCTACACCTTC
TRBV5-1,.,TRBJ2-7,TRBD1,CASSLGPGGISYEQYF,TGCGCCAGCAGCTTGGGTCCAGGGGGCATCTCCTACGAGCAGTACTTC
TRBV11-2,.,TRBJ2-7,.,CASSLVRTPDEQYF,TGTGCCAGCAGCTTAGTGAGGACTCCGGACGAGCAGTACTTC
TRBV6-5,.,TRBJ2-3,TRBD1,CASSYEGTGRTDTQYF,TGTGCCAGCAGTTACGAGGGGACAGGCCGAACAGATACGCAGTATTTT
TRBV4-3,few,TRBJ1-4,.,CASSHSAGNNEKLFF,TGCGCCAGCAGCCATTCGGCGGGCAATAATGAAAAACTGTTTTTT
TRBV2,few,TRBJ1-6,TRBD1,CARGTGSSPLHF,TGTGCCCGGGGGACAGGGAGTTCACCCCTCCACTTT
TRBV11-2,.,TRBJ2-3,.,CASSLTAAGTDTQYF,TGTGCCAGCAGCTTAACGGCGGCAGGCACAGATACGCAGTATTTT
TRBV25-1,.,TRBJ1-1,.,CASSGTQGNTEAFF,TGTGCCAGCAGTGGAACTCAGGGGAACACTGAAGCTTTCTTT
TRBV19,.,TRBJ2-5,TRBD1,CATSRGLKETQYF,TGTGCCACCAGCAGGGGGCTCAAAGAGACCCAGTACTTC
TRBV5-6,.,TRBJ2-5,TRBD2,CASSSGGSGKETQYF,TGTGCCAGCAGCTCGGGGGGGTCGGGGAAAGAGACCCAGTACTTC
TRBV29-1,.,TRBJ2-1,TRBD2,CSVVIAGGSSYNEQFF,TGCAGCGTTGTTATAGCGGGGGGATCCTCCTACAATGAGCAGTTCTTC
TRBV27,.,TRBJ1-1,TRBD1,CASSFIAGGGAFF,TGTGCCAGCAGTTTCATTGCAGGGGGTGGGGCTTTCTTT
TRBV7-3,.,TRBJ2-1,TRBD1,CASSSGQVSSYNEQFF,TGTGCCAGCAGCTCCGGACAGGTTAGCTCCTATAATGAGCAGTTCTTC
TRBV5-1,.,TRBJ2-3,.,CASSWRWADTQYF,TGCGCCAGCAGCTGGCGTTGGGCGGATACGCAGTATTTT
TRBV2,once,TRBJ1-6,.,CASSEEGTNSPLHF,TGTGCCAGCAGTGAGGAGGGAACCAATTCACCCCTCCACTTT
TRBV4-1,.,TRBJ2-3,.,CASSQDGPTGQRDTQYF,TGCGCCAGCAGCCAAGATGGGCCCACAGGACAGAGGGATACGCAGTATTTT
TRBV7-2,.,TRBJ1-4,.,CASSLLYGEKLFF,TGTGCCAGCAGCCTCCTTTACGGTGAAAAACTGTTTTTT
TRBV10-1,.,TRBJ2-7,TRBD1,CASSESDRPYEQYF,TGCGCCAGCAGTGAGTCGGACAGGCCCTACGAGCAGTACTTC
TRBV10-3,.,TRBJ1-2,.,CAISEGRGLGYGYTF,TGTGCCATCAGTGAAGGCAGGGGCCTAGGCTATGGCTACACCTTC
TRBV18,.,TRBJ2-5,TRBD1,CASLEPGQLWETQYF,TGTGCCAGCTTAGAACCGGGACAGCTTTGGGAGACCCAGTACTTC